This TCR beta chain was captured by sequencing in a study of CXCR3-negative and CXCR3-positive naive CD8 T cells. Study background: Total TRB output reached some 130 million reads, about 1.5 +/- 0.3 million per library. Findings and limits, study-wide: Surface CD5 was comparable between naive subsets; TCR strength was inferred from TRB CDR3 properties. CXCR3-positive naive cells carried more hydrophobic TRB CDR3s than CXCR3-negative naive cells did. In cryopreserved cells, CXCR3 expression partially decreased, and fresh PBMCs were used in most assays.

To note about this clonotype: Antigen unknown.

All TRB cDNA libraries came from 5' RACE performed with UMI labels. No DNA is given; TCRdb re-called the 5' RACE reads and lists each CDR3 protein once. This sample's table reports about 98,000 distinct CDR3 sequences. The sequence came from a human donor in good health. Some clones in this sample may be carry-over from other donors' samples. The material sequenced was naive CXCR3+ CD8+ T cells from blood. Subset noted: CD45RO-CCR7+CD27+CD95- naive CD8+ T cells expressing CXCR3 (TNR3+).

The CDR3 loop is CASSLVGGSGDTGELFF. The chain is built from TRBV5-1 and TRBJ2-2; the TCRdb call, TRBD2, lacks DNA for checking. In germline, CDR1 is SGHRS, CDR2 YFSETQ. The CDR3 runs to 17 residues.